This T cell receptor (beta chain) originates from a study of identical twins. TCRdb used MiXCR to reprocess the 5' RACE reads, holding one entry per CDR3 protein. This sample has more than 1.5 million distinct CDR3 sequences; around a third occur once, and the top ten carry 0.25% to 0.3%. Germline CDR1 and CDR2: LGHDT and YNNKEL (reference sequence). Germline trimming cut 0 bases from V and 0 bases from J; bases unmatched to any gene: 9. CDR3 length: 18 residues. This TCR derives from a newborn girl in good health. This rearrangement joins TRBV3-1 to TRBJ2-5, with 8 bases identical to TRBD2. The specimen sequenced was cord blood. CDR3 residues: CASSQDRSGGQYQETQYF. In nucleotides, the CDR3 is TGTGCCAGCAGCCAAGATCGGAGCGGGGGTCAGTACCAAGAGACCCAGTACTTC.